This T cell receptor (beta chain) was sequenced for a study of CD8 T cells in Susac syndrome (dated by TCRdb to between 2017 and 2020). Notes on the research overall: Among the Susac syndrome patients who were sequenced, clinically active disease was present in six and clinical remission was observed in under ten. At the time of blood withdrawal, Susac syndrome patients were either therapy-naive, taking corticosteroids (with some also receiving IVIg), or on IVIg alone. Whether CD8+ T cell activation and differentiation in Susac syndrome was antigen driven was tested using repertoire sequencing.

Only one count was recorded for this clonotype. Its antigen remains undetermined. No base quality information exists; no much larger clone differs at one position. A read on its own is weak evidence. Taken from cysteine to phenylalanine, the CDR3 has 12 residues. The DNA shown is the 36-base CDR3, in frame from base 1. CDR1 and CDR2 were assigned from the germline V gene (reference sequence) as DFQATT and SNEGSKA. V was cut back by 5 bases and J by 9 bases, leaving a gap of 11 bases between them. Peripheral blood CD8+ and CD4+ T cells from healthy donors, Susac syndrome patients and multiple sclerosis patients were profiled by high-throughput TCR beta sequencing. Recently defined diagnostic criteria for definite or probable disease were met by the Susac syndrome patients. Bulk CD8+ and CD4+ T cells were purified by magnetic negative isolation, while CD8+ TEMRA cells were enriched using FACS. Blood was collected in EDTA tubes and processed within 24 hours, with PBMCs isolated through density gradient centrifugation. PBMCs intended for TCR sequencing were cryopreserved in liquid nitrogen and were subsequently thawed in a 37 degrees C water bath. A purity of at least 90% was achieved for sorted or isolated CD4+, CD8+ and CD8+ TEMRA cells.

RNA was extracted using the RNeasy kit, and roughly 0.45 to 1 ug of the RNA was reverse transcribed with random hexamers. TCR beta CDR3 regions were amplified with the immunoSEQ multiplex PCR assay covering 54 Vbeta and 13 Jbeta segments. To correct PCR amplification bias, a synthetic template baseline was used for both primer optimization and computational correction. The paper's processing steps were these. Reads were assigned to V, D and J genes according to IMGT and analyzed in immunoSEQ Analyzer, with only productive sequences retained. To calculate clonality, Shannon entropy was normalized by log2 of the number of productive unique sequences and then subtracted from one. For each patient and control, public and private clones were evaluated among the 100 most prevalent clones. A clone was defined as Susac-specific if it was absent from the healthy and MS cohorts, from roughly 1,000 published viral clones and from other ImmuneACCESS disease sequences. The raw public data were reprocessed by TCRdb itself: fastp quality trimming at Q25, MiXCR clonotype calling, in-frame beta chains only. Entries are consolidated by CDR3 protein sequence, retaining the most common genes and DNA. The V and J calls were determined by TCRdb, not by the authors. The sample has roughly 75,000 distinct CDR3 sequences on record, 93% of them singletons. Together, the top ten hold roughly 0.16% of the sample.

What the research found in general, with its limitations: The number of individuals in the TCR sequencing and HLA analysis was acknowledged as relatively small. No clonal expansion was detected in the CD4+ T cell repertoire of Susac syndrome patients.

This TCR came from a human donor with Susac syndrome. The sequencing sample was made of CD4+ T cells from PBMCs. The chain links TRBV20-1 with TRBJ1-6; no D gene call is confident. The sequenced DNA: TGCAGTGCTCCTATTGCGGTTTCACCCCTCCACTTT. Its product reads: CSAPIAVSPLHF.